Described below is a single T cell receptor beta chain sequence and its context. The CDR3 totals 14 residues. V dropped 5 bases and J dropped 4 bases, with 14 bases sitting between them. CDR1 is SEHNR and CDR2 is FQNEAQ in the germline V gene (reference sequence). The sample originates from a study of T cell responses to AZD1222 COVID-19 vaccine. The repertoire was sequenced with immunoSEQ multiplex PCR; TCRdb's copy has only in-frame clones and lacks some. Of roughly 180,000 clones in the sample, about 89% were seen once. This receptor was taken from an adult in good health. The gene calls are TRBV7-9 and TRBJ1-2; D unresolved. Sequencing used peripheral blood, obtained on day 0 of MenACWY control vaccination. This chain's CDR3 is CASSIGQRSYGYTF. DNA for the CDR3: TGTGCCAGCAGCATTGGCCAAAGGTCCTATGGCTACACCTTC.